This T cell receptor (beta chain) was recorded in a study of T-cell memory formation after mild COVID-19. The study's findings and limits: Prior to infection, memory already included some responding clones, suggesting cross-reactive memory joined. Contracting clones localized mainly to CM and EM when CD4+ and mainly to EMRA when CD8+.

A 5'RACE reaction primed in the constant segment made cDNA libraries of TCR alpha and TCR beta, and these carried sample barcodes and UMIs. TCRdb called the 5' RACE reads again in MiXCR, with one record for every CDR3 protein. The repertoire includes under 450,000 distinct CDR3 sequences, 20% to 25% of them detected once, and over 20% sits in the top ten. A word on this clonotype: Its antigen is undetermined.

The CDR3 is made up of 16 amino acids. The V end was cut by 3 bases, the J end by 2 bases, with 15 bases between. The chain couples TRBV12-3 or TRBV12-4 to TRBJ2-3, with D unclear. Sequenced material: PBMCs or a T cell subset sorted from them (not recorded which). This clonotype originated in a man between 18 and 29 years old who had mild COVID-19 (a few samples of this study predate the infection). Cell type and time point are not known. The CDR3 spells CASSFNAASYTDTQYF. Written as DNA, the CDR3 is TGTGCCAGCAGTTTTAATGCGGCTTCCTACACAGATACGCAGTATTTT.